Presented here are 21 T cell receptor beta chains from one specimen sequenced in a study of molecular identifiers for immune sequencing clone quantification. Via MiXCR, TCRdb re-called the PCR reads, giving one row per CDR3 protein. The profile shows tens of thousands of distinct CDR3 sequences, approximately 24% of them singletons. Sequenced sample: naive CD8+ T cells from blood, with Jurkat cell RNA spiked in. Noted subset: FACS-sorted CD8+CD4-CCR7+CD45RA+ naive T cells. The receptors here all came from a human donor in good health. Some libraries in this study had Jurkat cell RNA spiked in.

The chain links TRBV6-5 to TRBJ2-5, with a possible D match to TRBD2 (5 bases). The V gene's germline CDR1 is MNHEY and CDR2 SVGAGI. Trimming shortened V by 0 bases and J by 10 bases, and 18 bases separated the two germline ends. The CDR3 extends over 15 amino acids. The CDR3 DNA follows: TGTGCCAGCAGTTACTCGAGGGCAGCAGCAAGAGACCAGTACTTC. It codes for CASSYSRAAARDQYF.

This clonotype was counted ten times or more. The gene calls are TRBV12-3 or TRBV12-4 and TRBJ2-3, with D unresolved. This CDR3 spans 11 amino acids. V lost 6 bases, J lost 5 bases, and 6 bases lay in between. This chain's CDR3 is CASSPGDTQYF. The CDR3 DNA reads as TGTGCCAGCAGCCCAGGAGATACGCAGTATTTT.

Of note for this clonotype: A much larger clonotype is one base distant, so this may be a read error. The conserved phenylalanine or tryptophan is not found at the CDR3 terminus, so this likely reflects a read error. This rearrangement joins TRBV28 to TRBJ2-7; 10 bases align to TRBD1. With 3 bases clipped from V and 5 bases from J, the junction kept 7 bases outside the gene matches. The germline CDR1 and CDR2 sequences are MDHEN and SYDVKM. The CDR3 sequence is 15 residues long. Written as DNA, the CDR3 is TGTGCCAGCAGTTTCCCTGACAGGGGGCGGGACGAGCAGTACCTC. It is translated as CASSFPDRGRDEQYL.

This clonotype was recorded at least ten times. V and J are TRBV4-1 and TRBJ2-1, with 11 bases fitting TRBD2. The CDR3 contains 18 residues. Trimming took 2 bases from V and 0 from J; bases not matched to a gene: 6. CDR1 is MGHRA, CDR2 YSYEKL, per germline. In DNA, the CDR3 is TGCGCCAGCAGCCAACTAGCGGGGGGTCCTAGCTCCTACAATGAGCAGTTCTTC. The encoded protein is CASSQLAGGPSSYNEQFF.

Comment on this clonotype: It may be a read error: a sequence one base away is much more abundant. The CDR3 protein is CACSVWPGDTQYF. In DNA form, the CDR3 reads TGTGCCTGCAGTGTTTGGCCAGGCGATACGCAGTATTTT. The V gene is TRBV6-4, the J gene TRBJ2-3, with D unresolved. The CDR3 loop spans 13 amino acids. Germline assignment: CDR1 MRHNA and CDR2 SNTAGT.

Concerning this clonotype itself: The junction does not match germline at one end; this may be a read error. The chain is built from TRBV4-3 and TRBJ1-1; TRBD1 might be the D (6 bases). The CDR3 loop spans 15 amino acids. In germline, CDR1 is LGHNA, CDR2 YSLEER. The CDR3 region is CARSQDPSGGTAAFF. Here the CDR3 DNA reads TGCGCCCGCAGCCAAGATCCGTCCGGGGGCACTGCCGCTTTCTTT.

This chain uses TRBV2 with TRBJ2-7; D ambiguous. V was clipped by 6 bases and J by 2 bases, with 8 bases between them. The CDR3 contains 12 residues. The germline gives CDR1 SNHLY, CDR2 FYNNEI. The DNA of the CDR3 is TGTGCCAGCAGAAAAGGTGCCTACGAGCAGTACTTC. Translating it yields CASRKGAYEQYF.

As regards this clonotype: A much larger clonotype is one base distant, so this may be a read error. The chain recombines TRBV12-3 or TRBV12-4 with TRBJ1-5; 7 bases match TRBD1. After removal of 5 bases from V and 4 bases from J, the junction contained 5 bases not matched to a gene. The CDR3 loop spans 14 amino acids. The CDR3 DNA sequence: TGTGCCAGCAGTGCGGGACAGAGGAATCAGCCCCAGCATTTT. This encodes CASSAGQRNQPQHF.

The rearrangement joins TRBV4-3 to TRBJ1-5; 10 nucleotides agree with TRBD1. Germline V CDR1 and CDR2: LGHNA, YSLEER. With 6 bases clipped from V and 9 bases from J, the junction kept 8 bases outside the gene matches. The CDR3 covers 14 residues. CDR3 amino acids: CASRRDRGPVPQHF. CDR3 DNA sequence: TGCGCCAGCAGGAGGGACAGGGGTCCGGTGCCCCAGCATTTT.

As concerns this clonotype: A much larger clone lies one base from this, so it may be a read error. The chain recombines TRBV19 with TRBJ1-5, with unresolved D. Germline CDR1 is LNHDA and CDR2 is SQIVND (reference sequence). There are 13 residues in the CDR3. This CDR3 reads CASSIDVGQPRHF. The CDR3 DNA reads as TGTGCCAGTAGTATAGATGTGGGCCAGCCCCGGCATTTT.

The table lists this clonotype with many counts. The genes are TRBV6-4 and TRBJ2-7; possible D gene TRBD2, 6 bases. The CDR3 length is 14 residues. Looked up from germline, CDR1 is MRHNA and CDR2 is SNTAGT. The V end was cut by 0 bases, the J end by 7 bases, with 13 bases between. Written as DNA, the CDR3 is TGTGCCAGCAGTGACTCGGGCGGGGATGGGGAGCAGTACTTC. It yields the protein CASSDSGGDGEQYF.

This clonotype was recorded at least ten times. V gene TRBV7-6 combines with J gene TRBJ2-2; D uncertain. Germline V gene sequence: CDR1 SGHVS, CDR2 FNYEAQ. The CDR3 runs 17 residues. The germline V and J ends were trimmed by 2 bases and 2 bases, with 15 bases remaining between them. The CDR3 protein is CASSLLRSGGNTGELFF. CDR3 in DNA: TGTGCCAGCAGCTTACTCCGGTCGGGCGGCAACACCGGGGAGCTGTTTTTT.

Comments on this clonotype: Since a much larger clone is just one base distant, this may be a read error. In DNA form, the CDR3 reads TGTGCCAGCAGCGTCCCGACAGGCTTGAACACCGGGGAGCTGGTTTTT. Protein: CASSVPTGLNTGELVF. The genes are TRBV7-9 and TRBJ2-2, with a possible D match to TRBD1 (6 bases). Germline values: CDR1 SEHNR, CDR2 FQNEAQ (reference sequence). The CDR3 is 16 amino acids.

This clonotype was counted ten times or more. This chain uses TRBV7-3 with TRBJ2-5; 10 bases are shared with TRBD1. The CDR3 is made up of 14 amino acids. Trimming cost V 4 bases and J 3 bases; bases outside gene matches: 2. From germline, CDR1 is SGHTA and CDR2 FQGTGA. The CDR3 nucleotides are TGTGCCAGCAGCTCGACAGGGGGCAAAGAGACCCAGTACTTC. This sequence encodes CASSSTGGKETQYF. Supplemented by reference TRBV7-3 and TRBJ2-5, the full variable domain reads GAGVSQTPSNKVTEKGKYVELRCDPISGHTALYWYRQSLGQGPEFLIYFQGTGAADDSGLPNDRFFAVRPEGSVSTLKIQRTERGDSAVYLCASSSTGGKETQYFGPGTRLLVL.

This clonotype occurred many times. The chain couples TRBV20-1 to TRBJ2-7; 8 bases align to TRBD1. V shed 4 bases, J shed 7 bases, and the junction held 3 bases outside the gene matches. CDR1 DFQATT and CDR2 SNEGSKA come from the germline V gene (reference sequence). The CDR3 length is 11 residues. The CDR3 loop reads CSAKTGVEQYF. CDR3 DNA: TGCAGTGCTAAGACAGGGGTTGAGCAGTACTTC.

Ten or more counts support this clonotype. The gene calls are TRBV4-2 and TRBJ2-7; 8 bases align to TRBD2. CDR1 and CDR2 (germline): LGHNA, YNFKEQ. CDR3 length: 16 residues. The junction had 13 bases not matched to a gene; V was cut back by 5 bases and J by 4 bases. CDR3 region: CASSWAGTSGSYEQYF. The CDR3 nucleotides read TGTGCCAGCAGCTGGGCCGGGACTAGTGGGTCGTACGAGCAGTACTTC.

This clonotype was found many times. V and J are TRBV29-1 and TRBJ2-7; 10 bases are shared with TRBD2. The CDR3 extends over 14 amino acids. With V trimmed by 2 bases and J by 6 bases, 7 bases remained unmatched. Germline CDR1 SQVTM, CDR2 ANQGSEA. The CDR3 DNA reads TGCAGCGTTGAAACTAGCGGGGAGCCCCTCGAGCAGTACTTC. Residues: CSVETSGEPLEQYF.

By sample share, this clonotype is medium-sized (0.01 to 0.1%). V usage is TRBV6-2 or TRBV6-3 and J usage is TRBJ1-5; D gene ambiguous. This CDR3 spans 14 amino acids. V gave up 4 bases and J gave up 0 bases, with 7 bases separating them. The V gene's germline CDR1 is MNHEY and CDR2 SVGEGT. CDR3 DNA sequence: TGTGCCAGCAGTTGGACCGTTAGCAATCAGCCCCAGCATTTT. The encoded protein is CASSWTVSNQPQHF.

On this clonotype: This may be a read error, as it is one base from a much larger clone. The chain links TRBV2 to TRBJ2-1; 10 positions match TRBD2. This CDR3 is built from 15 residues. J was trimmed by 4 bases and V by 11 bases; bases with no gene match: 11. Per the germline V gene, CDR1 is SNHLY and CDR2 is FYNNEI. DNA for the CDR3: TGTGCCGACCCAGGACTAGCGGAAAATTACAATGAGCAGTTCTTC. Encoded protein: CADPGLAENYNEQFF.

The sample holds many counts of this clonotype. The CDR3 region is CASSPSGGFLNTEAFF. In DNA form, the CDR3 reads TGTGCCAGTAGCCCCAGCGGGGGATTCCTGAACACTGAAGCTTTCTTT. This chain joins TRBV19 and TRBJ1-1, with D maybe TRBD1 (5 bases). In germline, CDR1 is LNHDA, CDR2 SQIVND (reference sequence). Trimming left V 6 bases short and J 0 bases short, with 17 bases between. The CDR3 is 16 amino acids. The whole variable domain, filled in from reference TRBV19 and TRBJ1-1, reads DGGITQSPKYLFRKEGQNVTLSCEQNLNHDAMYWYRQDPGQGLRLIYYSQIVNDFQKGDIAEGYSVSREKKESFPLTVTSAQKNPTAFYLCASSPSGGFLNTEAFFGQGTRLTVV.

This clonotype showed up many times. This chain uses TRBV7-2 with TRBJ2-7, with D unclear. This CDR3 spans 12 amino acids. V was clipped by 5 bases and J by 4 bases, with 9 bases between them. Germline CDR1 and CDR2: SGHTA and FQGNSA. This chain's CDR3 is CASSPLRYEQYF. As DNA, the CDR3 is TGTGCCAGCAGCCCCCTAAGATACGAGCAGTACTTC.